This T cell receptor (beta chain) was retrieved from a study of T cells in Graves' hyperthyroidism and ophthalmopathy. Study outcomes and limitations: Blood also contained most expanded thyroid clonotypes above 0.001.

A word on this clonotype: Its antigen remains unknown.

Enrolled ophthalmopathy patients presented with a Clinical Activity Score of at least 3, a NOSPECS grade of at least 4, and disease duration under 3 months. Each diagnosis was grounded in clinical symptoms, serum thyroxine and TRAb, thyroid ultrasound, and orbital computed tomography. PBMCs stemmed from 10 ml fresh peripheral blood. Germline V gene lookup returns CDR1 SGHTA and CDR2 FQGTGA. Trimming at V came to 4 bases and at J to 4 bases, leaving 1 base not matched to a gene. The CDR3 is 14 amino acids. RNA transcripts served as the template for amplifying TCR beta CDR3 regions. First-round RT-PCR targeting the TCR CDR3 was performed with the HTBI primer set. TCRdb used MiXCR to reprocess the multiplex PCR reads, holding one entry per CDR3 protein. The table shows some 300,000 distinct CDR3 sequences, with roughly a fifth occurring only once.

The sequence came from a man aged 45-65 years with Graves' ophthalmopathy. The rearrangement uses TRBV7-3 and TRBJ2-2; 9 nucleotides align to TRBD1. Sequencing input: blood. The CDR3 here is CASSSTGGTGELFF. The CDR3 bases are TGTGCCAGCAGCTCGACAGGGGGCACCGGGGAGCTGTTTTTT. The full variable domain, with the rest looked up from reference TRBV7-3 and TRBJ2-2, is GAGVSQTPSNKVTEKGKYVELRCDPISGHTALYWYRQSLGQGPEFLIYFQGTGAADDSGLPNDRFFAVRPEGSVSTLKIQRTERGDSAVYLCASSSTGGTGELFFGEGSRLTVL.